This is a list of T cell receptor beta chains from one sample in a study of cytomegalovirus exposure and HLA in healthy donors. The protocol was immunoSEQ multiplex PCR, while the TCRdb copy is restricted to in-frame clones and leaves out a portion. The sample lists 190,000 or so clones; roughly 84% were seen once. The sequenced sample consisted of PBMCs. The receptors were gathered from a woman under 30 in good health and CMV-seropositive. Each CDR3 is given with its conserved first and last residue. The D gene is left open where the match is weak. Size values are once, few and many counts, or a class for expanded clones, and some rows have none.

CDR3nt: TGTGCCAGCAGTGACAGGGTACGGGATCAGCCCCAGCATTTT
CDR3aa: CASSDRVRDQPQHF
j_gene: TRBJ1-5
v_gene: TRBV2
d_gene: -
abundance: few

CDR3nt: TGTGCCAGTAGTAGGGGCGGGGGCGAAGAGACCCAGTACTTC
CDR3aa: CASSRGGGEETQYF
j_gene: TRBJ2-5
v_gene: TRBV19
d_gene: -
abundance: -

CDR3nt: TGTGCCAGCAGCCAACAGGGGAGGAATCAGCCCCAGCATTTT
CDR3aa: CASSQQGRNQPQHF
j_gene: TRBJ1-5
v_gene: TRBV27
d_gene: TRBD1
abundance: -

CDR3nt: TGTGCCAGCAGTGAGTCGAGGGTATGGGAGACCCAGTACTTC
CDR3aa: CASSESRVWETQYF
j_gene: TRBJ2-5
v_gene: TRBV2
d_gene: -
abundance: -

CDR3nt: TGTGCCATTAACTCCGCGGAGGGACAGCTTAATTCACCCCTCCACTTT
CDR3aa: CAINSAEGQLNSPLHF
j_gene: TRBJ1-6
v_gene: TRBV6-6
d_gene: TRBD1
abundance: -

CDR3nt: TGCGCCAGCAGCTTGTTTGGGGCGCCTCCTGGAAACACCATATATTTT
CDR3aa: CASSLFGAPPGNTIYF
j_gene: TRBJ1-3
v_gene: TRBV5-1
d_gene: -
abundance: -

CDR3nt: TGCGCCAGCAGCCTGAGGGACAGGAGGAACACTGAAGCTTTCTTT
CDR3aa: CASSLRDRRNTEAFF
j_gene: TRBJ1-1
v_gene: TRBV5-1
d_gene: TRBD1
abundance: -

CDR3nt: TGTGCCAGCAGCGAAGGGGGTCCCTCTGGAAACACCATATATTTT
CDR3aa: CASSEGGPSGNTIYF
j_gene: TRBJ1-3
v_gene: TRBV9
d_gene: -
abundance: -

CDR3nt: TGTGCCATCAATGGTGGGAGGACGAACACTGAAGCTTTCTTT
CDR3aa: CAINGGRTNTEAFF
j_gene: TRBJ1-1
v_gene: TRBV10-3
d_gene: -
abundance: once

CDR3nt: TGCGCCAGCAGCTGGAAGGAGGGTTTACCGGGACTAGCGGGGGGGACAGATACGCAGTATTTT
CDR3aa: CASSWKEGLPGLAGGTDTQYF
j_gene: TRBJ2-3
v_gene: TRBV5-1
d_gene: TRBD2
abundance: -

CDR3nt: TGTGCCAGCAGGAGACCCGGTGGGGCAACCTATGGCTACACCTTC
CDR3aa: CASRRPGGATYGYTF
j_gene: TRBJ1-2
v_gene: TRBV2
d_gene: -
abundance: -

CDR3nt: TGTGCCAGCAGCCACACGACAGAGAACACTGAAGCTTTCTTT
CDR3aa: CASSHTTENTEAFF
j_gene: TRBJ1-1
v_gene: TRBV4-2
d_gene: -
abundance: -

CDR3nt: TGTGCCAGCAGTTTACGGGACACAGGCCAGGGCTACACCTTC
CDR3aa: CASSLRDTGQGYTF
j_gene: TRBJ1-2
v_gene: TRBV27
d_gene: -
abundance: -

CDR3nt: TGTGCCAGCAGCGGAGGCCCGGGCAATCAGCCCCAGCATTTT
CDR3aa: CASSGGPGNQPQHF
j_gene: TRBJ1-5
v_gene: TRBV9
d_gene: -
abundance: once

CDR3nt: TGTGCCAGCTCACCCGGGGTGAGCAGGAACACTGAAGCTTTCTTT
CDR3aa: CASSPGVSRNTEAFF
j_gene: TRBJ1-1
v_gene: TRBV18
d_gene: -
abundance: -

CDR3nt: TGTGCCAGCAGCCTCTTTAGCGGGGGACCCACAGATACGCAGTATTTT
CDR3aa: CASSLFSGGPTDTQYF
j_gene: TRBJ2-3
v_gene: TRBV7-8
d_gene: TRBD2
abundance: -

CDR3nt: TGTGCCAGCAGCGGGGAAAGGGACAGGAGTGAGGGTTACTACGAGCAGTACTTC
CDR3aa: CASSGERDRSEGYYEQYF
j_gene: TRBJ2-7
v_gene: TRBV7-9
d_gene: TRBD1
abundance: -

CDR3nt: TGTGCCAGCAGCCCCCAGGGAAGCACTGAAGCTTTCTTT
CDR3aa: CASSPQGSTEAFF
j_gene: TRBJ1-1
v_gene: TRBV7-8
d_gene: -
abundance: -

CDR3nt: TGTGCCAGCAGCCAGGGACAGGGGGCCCACAATGAGCAGTTCTTC
CDR3aa: CASSQGQGAHNEQFF
j_gene: TRBJ2-1
v_gene: TRBV11-3
d_gene: TRBD1
abundance: -

CDR3nt: TGTGCCAGTAGTATTGTTTTTATAGATACGCAGTATTTT
CDR3aa: CASSIVFIDTQYF
j_gene: TRBJ2-3
v_gene: TRBV19
d_gene: -
abundance: -

CDR3nt: TGTGCCAGCAGCTCCCAGGTGCATAGCACAGATACGCAGTATTTT
CDR3aa: CASSSQVHSTDTQYF
j_gene: TRBJ2-3
v_gene: TRBV13
d_gene: -
abundance: -

CDR3nt: TGCGCCAGCAGCCAAGAGTACAGGGGTACGGATGGCTACACCTTC
CDR3aa: CASSQEYRGTDGYTF
j_gene: TRBJ1-2
v_gene: TRBV4-3
d_gene: TRBD1
abundance: -

CDR3nt: TGCGCCAGCAGCTTGGCCCAGGGAGGAGGCTACACCTTC
CDR3aa: CASSLAQGGGYTF
j_gene: TRBJ1-2
v_gene: TRBV5-1
d_gene: -
abundance: -

CDR3nt: TGTGCCAGTAGTATAGGGTCCGGACAGCGCGGGGAGCTGTTTTTT
CDR3aa: CASSIGSGQRGELFF
j_gene: TRBJ2-2
v_gene: TRBV19
d_gene: -
abundance: -

CDR3nt: TGTGCCAGCTCACGGTTGGGTGAGGACGGGGAGCTGTTTTTT
CDR3aa: CASSRLGEDGELFF
j_gene: TRBJ2-2
v_gene: TRBV18
d_gene: -
abundance: -

CDR3nt: TGTGCCAGCAGCTTACCGACTAGCGGAGAGACCCAGTACTTC
CDR3aa: CASSLPTSGETQYF
j_gene: TRBJ2-5
v_gene: TRBV7-9
d_gene: TRBD2
abundance: few

CDR3nt: TGTGCCAGCAGCTTATATGGAGACACTGAAGCTTTCTTT
CDR3aa: CASSLYGDTEAFF
j_gene: TRBJ1-1
v_gene: TRBV7-8
d_gene: -
abundance: -

CDR3nt: TGTGCCAGCAGCGTACGCCAGGGAATCTATGGCTACACCTTC
CDR3aa: CASSVRQGIYGYTF
j_gene: TRBJ1-2
v_gene: TRBV6-5
d_gene: -
abundance: -

CDR3nt: TGTGCCAGTAGTATAGCAACCGAATACACAAACTACGAGCAGTACTTC
CDR3aa: CASSIATEYTNYEQYF
j_gene: TRBJ2-7
v_gene: TRBV19
d_gene: -
abundance: -

CDR3nt: TGTGCCAGCAGCGGCACGGGGGCCAAAAACATTCAGTACTTC
CDR3aa: CASSGTGAKNIQYF
j_gene: TRBJ2-4
v_gene: TRBV9
d_gene: -
abundance: -

CDR3nt: TGTGCCAGCAGCCCCCCGGGACTGGCCTATACGCAGTATTTT
CDR3aa: CASSPPGLAYTQYF
j_gene: TRBJ2-3
v_gene: TRBV7-8
d_gene: -
abundance: -

CDR3nt: TGCGCCAGCAGCTTACAGACCTTGGGCACCGGGGAGCTGTTTTTT
CDR3aa: CASSLQTLGTGELFF
j_gene: TRBJ2-2
v_gene: TRBV5-1
d_gene: -
abundance: -

CDR3nt: TGTGCCAGCTGTCCCGGGACAGGCTGGAGGAAACTGTTTTTT
CDR3aa: CASCPGTGWRKLFF
j_gene: TRBJ1-4
v_gene: TRBV28
d_gene: TRBD1
abundance: once

CDR3nt: TGTGCCAGCAGCGTGGGGATGGAGGTCTCCTACAATGAGCAGTTCTTC
CDR3aa: CASSVGMEVSYNEQFF
j_gene: TRBJ2-1
v_gene: TRBV9
d_gene: -
abundance: -

CDR3nt: TGTGCCAGCAGCTTGGAGGGACAGAGCCTCGAGCAGTACTTC
CDR3aa: CASSLEGQSLEQYF
j_gene: TRBJ2-7
v_gene: TRBV5-4
d_gene: TRBD1
abundance: -

CDR3nt: TGTGCCAGCAGTCCTACGACAGGGTTGAGATACACTGAAGCTTTCTTT
CDR3aa: CASSPTTGLRYTEAFF
j_gene: TRBJ1-1
v_gene: TRBV27
d_gene: TRBD1
abundance: -

CDR3nt: TGTGCCAGCAGCTCGGGGGGCGAGTCTGGAAACACCATATATTTT
CDR3aa: CASSSGGESGNTIYF
j_gene: TRBJ1-3
v_gene: TRBV5-6
d_gene: -
abundance: -

CDR3nt: TGTGCCAGCAGCGGACAGGGGTTGGGAAACACCATATATTTT
CDR3aa: CASSGQGLGNTIYF
j_gene: TRBJ1-3
v_gene: TRBV2
d_gene: TRBD1
abundance: -

CDR3nt: TGCGCCAGCAGCCAAAGACACCTAGCACAAGAGACCCAGTACTTC
CDR3aa: CASSQRHLAQETQYF
j_gene: TRBJ2-5
v_gene: TRBV4-3
d_gene: -
abundance: -

CDR3nt: TGCGCCAGCAACCAGGGGGCGTCGTCCTATAATTCACCCCTCCACTTT
CDR3aa: CASNQGASSYNSPLHF
j_gene: TRBJ1-6
v_gene: TRBV10-2
d_gene: TRBD1
abundance: once

CDR3nt: TGTGCCAGCAGCCCTGGTCGGTGGTTTAGCGGGGGAACACAATATACGCAGTATTTT
CDR3aa: CASSPGRWFSGGTQYTQYF
j_gene: TRBJ2-3
v_gene: TRBV27
d_gene: TRBD2
abundance: -

CDR3nt: TGTGCCAGTTCGGCTCTTTGGGGACTAGGGGACTACGAGCAGTACTTC
CDR3aa: CASSALWGLGDYEQYF
j_gene: TRBJ2-7
v_gene: TRBV19
d_gene: TRBD2
abundance: -

CDR3nt: TGTGCCGACGCCCCGCGGACAGCAAGCGACGAGCAGTACTTC
CDR3aa: CADAPRTASDEQYF
j_gene: TRBJ2-7
v_gene: TRBV27
d_gene: -
abundance: -

CDR3nt: TGTGCCAGCAGCTCAGGGATGTACCAAGAGACCCAGTACTTC
CDR3aa: CASSSGMYQETQYF
j_gene: TRBJ2-5
v_gene: TRBV7-9
d_gene: -
abundance: -

CDR3nt: TGCGCCAGCAGCTTCGGGGAGGCGGGGGCCGCCTACGAGCAGTACTTC
CDR3aa: CASSFGEAGAAYEQYF
j_gene: TRBJ2-7
v_gene: TRBV5-1
d_gene: -
abundance: -

CDR3nt: TGCGCCAGCAGCGCAGCGGGGGGAGATACGCAGTATTTT
CDR3aa: CASSAAGGDTQYF
j_gene: TRBJ2-3
v_gene: TRBV5-1
d_gene: TRBD2
abundance: -

CDR3nt: TGTGCCAGCACCGTAAGCGGGGCTTATACAGATACGCAGTATTTT
CDR3aa: CASTVSGAYTDTQYF
j_gene: TRBJ2-3
v_gene: TRBV7-2
d_gene: TRBD2
abundance: -

CDR3nt: TGTGCCAGCAGTGAAGCGCTCCGGACAGACTACTATGGCTACACCTTC
CDR3aa: CASSEALRTDYYGYTF
j_gene: TRBJ1-2
v_gene: TRBV6-1
d_gene: -
abundance: -